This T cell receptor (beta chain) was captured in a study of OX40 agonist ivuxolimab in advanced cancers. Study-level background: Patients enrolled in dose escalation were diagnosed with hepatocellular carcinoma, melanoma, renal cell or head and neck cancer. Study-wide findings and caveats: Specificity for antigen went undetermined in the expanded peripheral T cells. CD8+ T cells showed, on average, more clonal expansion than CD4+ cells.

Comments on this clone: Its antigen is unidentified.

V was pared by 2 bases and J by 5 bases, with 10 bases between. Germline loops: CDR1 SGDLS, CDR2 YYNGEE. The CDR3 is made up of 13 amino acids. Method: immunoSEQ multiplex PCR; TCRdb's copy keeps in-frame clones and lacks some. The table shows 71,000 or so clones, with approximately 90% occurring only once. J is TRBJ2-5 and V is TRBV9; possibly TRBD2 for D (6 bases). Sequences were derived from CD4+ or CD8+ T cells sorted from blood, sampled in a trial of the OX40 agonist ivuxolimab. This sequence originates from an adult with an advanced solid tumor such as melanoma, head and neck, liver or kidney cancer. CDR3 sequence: CASSVSGWETQYF. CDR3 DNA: TGTGCCAGCAGCGTTAGCGGTTGGGAGACCCAGTACTTC.